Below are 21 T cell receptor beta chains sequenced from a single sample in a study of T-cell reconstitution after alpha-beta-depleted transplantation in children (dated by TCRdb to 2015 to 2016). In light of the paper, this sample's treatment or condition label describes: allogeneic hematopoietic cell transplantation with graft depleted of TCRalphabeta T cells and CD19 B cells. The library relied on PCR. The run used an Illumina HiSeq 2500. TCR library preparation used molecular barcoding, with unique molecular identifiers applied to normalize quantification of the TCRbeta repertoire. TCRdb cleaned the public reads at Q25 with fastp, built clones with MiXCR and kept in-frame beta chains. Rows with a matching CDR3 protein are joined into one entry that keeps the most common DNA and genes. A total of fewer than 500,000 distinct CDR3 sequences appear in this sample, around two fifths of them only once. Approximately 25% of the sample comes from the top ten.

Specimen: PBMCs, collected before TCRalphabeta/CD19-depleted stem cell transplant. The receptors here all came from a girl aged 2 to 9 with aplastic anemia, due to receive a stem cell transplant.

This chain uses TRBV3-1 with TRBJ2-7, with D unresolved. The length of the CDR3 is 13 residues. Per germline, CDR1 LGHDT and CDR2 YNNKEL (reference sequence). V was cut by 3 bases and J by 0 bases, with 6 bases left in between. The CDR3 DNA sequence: TGTGCCAGCAGCCAGTCCACCTCCTACGAGCAGTACTTC. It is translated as CASSQSTSYEQYF.

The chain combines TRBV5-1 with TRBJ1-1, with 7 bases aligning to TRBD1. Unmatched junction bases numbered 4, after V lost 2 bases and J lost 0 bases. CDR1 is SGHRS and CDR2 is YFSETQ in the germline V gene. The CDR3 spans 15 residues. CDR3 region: CASSFRQGLNTEAFF. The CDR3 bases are TGCGCCAGCAGCTTCAGACAGGGTTTGAACACTGAAGCTTTCTTT.

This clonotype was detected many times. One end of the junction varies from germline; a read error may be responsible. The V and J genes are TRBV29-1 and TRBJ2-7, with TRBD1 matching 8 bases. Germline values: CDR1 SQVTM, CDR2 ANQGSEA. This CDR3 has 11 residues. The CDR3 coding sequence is TGCAGTGTTGACAGGGGAGGCGAGCAGTACTTC. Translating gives CSVDRGGEQYF.

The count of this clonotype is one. CDR3 loop: CASSGGGGPVEPQHF. The CDR3 coding sequence is TGTGCCAGCAGCGGGGGGGGCGGTCCGGTGGAGCCCCAGCATTTT. The J gene is TRBJ1-5, the V gene TRBV7-2, with a tentative D call TRBD1 (6 bases). This CDR3 has 15 amino acids. Trimming took off 5 bases at V and 8 bases at J, with 19 bases between the two ends. Germline V gene sequence: CDR1 SGHTA, CDR2 FQGNSA.

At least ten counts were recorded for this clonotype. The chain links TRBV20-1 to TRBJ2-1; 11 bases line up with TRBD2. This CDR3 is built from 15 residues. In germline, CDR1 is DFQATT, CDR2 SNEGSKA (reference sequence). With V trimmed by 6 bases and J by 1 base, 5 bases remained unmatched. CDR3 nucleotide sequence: TGCAGTGCCCCTAGCGGGAGGATTTCCTACAATGAGCAGTTCTTC. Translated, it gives CSAPSGRISYNEQFF.

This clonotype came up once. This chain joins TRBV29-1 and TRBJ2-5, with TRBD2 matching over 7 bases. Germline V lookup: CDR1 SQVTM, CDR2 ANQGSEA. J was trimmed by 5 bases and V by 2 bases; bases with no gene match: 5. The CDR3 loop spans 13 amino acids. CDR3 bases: TGCAGCGTTGAACCGACTAGCCCGGAGACCCAGTACTTC. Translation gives CSVEPTSPETQYF. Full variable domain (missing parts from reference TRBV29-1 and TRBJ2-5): SAVISQKPSRDICQRGTSLTIQCQVDSQVTMMFWYRQQPGQSLTLIATANQGSEATYESGFVIDKFPISRPNLTFSTLTVSNMSPEDSSIYLCSVEPTSPETQYFGPGTRLLVL.

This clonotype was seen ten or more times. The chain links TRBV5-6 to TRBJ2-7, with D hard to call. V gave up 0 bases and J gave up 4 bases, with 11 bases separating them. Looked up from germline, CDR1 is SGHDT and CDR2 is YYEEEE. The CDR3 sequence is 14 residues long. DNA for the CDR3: TGTGCCAGCAGCTTGGGGTTCGGATCTTACGAGCAGTACTTC. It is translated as CASSLGFGSYEQYF.

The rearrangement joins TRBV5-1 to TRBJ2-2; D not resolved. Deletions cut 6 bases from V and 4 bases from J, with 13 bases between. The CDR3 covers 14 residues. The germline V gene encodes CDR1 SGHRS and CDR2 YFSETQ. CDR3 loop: CASTQTGSTGELFF. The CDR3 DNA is TGCGCCAGCACCCAAACCGGAAGCACCGGGGAGCTGTTTTTT.

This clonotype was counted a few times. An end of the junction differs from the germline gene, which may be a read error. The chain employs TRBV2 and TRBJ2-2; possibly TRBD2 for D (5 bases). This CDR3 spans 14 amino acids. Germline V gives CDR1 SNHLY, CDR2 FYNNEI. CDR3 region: CASRLLASTGELSF. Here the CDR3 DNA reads TGTGCCAGCAGATTATTAGCGTCCACCGGGGAGCTGTCTTTT. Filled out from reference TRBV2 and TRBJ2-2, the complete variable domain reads EPEVTQTPSHQVTQMGQEVILRCVPISNHLYFYWYRQILGQKVEFLVSFYNNEISEKSEIFDDQFSVERPDGSNFTLKIRSTKLEDSAMYFCASRLLASTGELSFGEGSRLTVL.

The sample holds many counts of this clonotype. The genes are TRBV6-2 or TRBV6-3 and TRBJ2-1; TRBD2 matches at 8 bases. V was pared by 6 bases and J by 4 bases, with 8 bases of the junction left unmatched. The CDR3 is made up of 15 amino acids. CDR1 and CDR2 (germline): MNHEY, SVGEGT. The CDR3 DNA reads TGTGCCAGCAGCCAGACTAGCGCGGGTTACAATGAGCAGTTCTTC. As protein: CASSQTSAGYNEQFF.

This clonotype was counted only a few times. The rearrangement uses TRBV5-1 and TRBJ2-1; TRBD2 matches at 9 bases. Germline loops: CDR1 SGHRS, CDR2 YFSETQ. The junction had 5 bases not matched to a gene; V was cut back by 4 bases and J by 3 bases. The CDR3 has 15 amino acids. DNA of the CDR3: TGCGCCAGCAGCCCGTTTAGCGGGGGCTACAATGAGCAGTTCTTC. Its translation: CASSPFSGGYNEQFF.

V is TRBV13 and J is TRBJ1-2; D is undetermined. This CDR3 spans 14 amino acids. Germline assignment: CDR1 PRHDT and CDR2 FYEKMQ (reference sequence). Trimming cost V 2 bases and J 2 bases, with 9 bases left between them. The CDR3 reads CASSLKTGNYGYTF. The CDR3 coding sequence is TGTGCCAGCAGCTTAAAAACTGGGAACTATGGCTACACCTTC.

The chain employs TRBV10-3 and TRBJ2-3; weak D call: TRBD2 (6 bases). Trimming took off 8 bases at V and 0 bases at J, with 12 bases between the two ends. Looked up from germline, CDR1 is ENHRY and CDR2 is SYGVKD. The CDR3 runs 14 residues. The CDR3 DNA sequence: TGTGCCATCGCAGTGCGGGAAAGCACAGATACGCAGTATTTT. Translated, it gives CAIAVRESTDTQYF.

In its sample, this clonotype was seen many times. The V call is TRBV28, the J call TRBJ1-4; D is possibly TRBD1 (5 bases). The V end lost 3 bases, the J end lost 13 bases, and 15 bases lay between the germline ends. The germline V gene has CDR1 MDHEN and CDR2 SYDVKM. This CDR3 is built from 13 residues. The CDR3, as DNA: TGTGCCAGCAGTTTCAGGGCCCCCCGGGGACTGTTTTTT. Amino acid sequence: CASSFRAPRGLFF. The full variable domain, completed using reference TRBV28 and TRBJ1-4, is DVKVTQSSRYLVKRTGEKVFLECVQDMDHENMFWYRQDPGLGLRLIYFSYDVKMKEKGDIPEGYSVSREKKERFSLILESASTNQTSMYLCASSFRAPRGLFFGSGTQLSVL.

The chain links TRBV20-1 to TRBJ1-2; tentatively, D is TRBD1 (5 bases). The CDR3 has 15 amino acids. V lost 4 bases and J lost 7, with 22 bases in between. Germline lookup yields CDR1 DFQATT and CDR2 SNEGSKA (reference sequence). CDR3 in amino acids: CSAKTSTVPGAGYTF. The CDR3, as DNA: TGCAGTGCTAAAACAAGTACAGTCCCCGGGGCTGGCTACACCTTC.

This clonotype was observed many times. This CDR3 is CSATNGNEQFF. CDR3 coding DNA: TGCAGTGCTACAAACGGCAATGAGCAGTTCTTC. V gene TRBV20-1 combines with J gene TRBJ2-1; D call uncertain. CDR3 size: 11 residues. Germline V gene sequence: CDR1 DFQATT, CDR2 SNEGSKA (reference sequence). Trimming stripped 4 bases from V and 6 bases from J, with 7 bases between.

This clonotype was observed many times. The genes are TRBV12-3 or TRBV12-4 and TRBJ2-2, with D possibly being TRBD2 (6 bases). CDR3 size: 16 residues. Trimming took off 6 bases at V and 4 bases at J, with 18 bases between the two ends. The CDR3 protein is CASSFRGLTFTGELFF. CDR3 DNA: TGTGCCAGCAGCTTTCGGGGACTCACCTTCACCGGGGAGCTGTTTTTT.

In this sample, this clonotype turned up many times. The CDR3 DNA follows: TGCGCCAGCAGCTGGGGACTAGCTGCCTACAATGAGCAGTTCTTC. Its translation is CASSWGLAAYNEQFF. The chain carries TRBV5-1 and TRBJ2-1; 9 nucleotides align to TRBD2. The CDR3 covers 15 residues. Germline V CDR1 and CDR2: SGHRS, YFSETQ. V was pared by 3 bases and J by 2 bases, with 3 bases of the junction left unmatched.

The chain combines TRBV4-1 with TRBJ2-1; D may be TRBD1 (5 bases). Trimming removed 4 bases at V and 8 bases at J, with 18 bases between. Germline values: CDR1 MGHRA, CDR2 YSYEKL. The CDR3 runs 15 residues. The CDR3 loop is CASSPLGSQGHEQFF. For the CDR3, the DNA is TGCGCCAGCAGCCCGTTGGGGTCCCAGGGCCATGAGCAGTTCTTC.

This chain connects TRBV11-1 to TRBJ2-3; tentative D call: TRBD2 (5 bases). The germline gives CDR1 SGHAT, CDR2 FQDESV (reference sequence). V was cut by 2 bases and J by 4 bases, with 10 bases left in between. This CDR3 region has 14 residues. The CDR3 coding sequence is TGTGCCAGCAGCTTAAGGGAGCGCGCAGATACGCAGTATTTT. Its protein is CASSLRERADTQYF. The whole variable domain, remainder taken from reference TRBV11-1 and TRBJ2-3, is EAEVAQSPRYKITEKSQAVAFWCDPISGHATLYWYRQILGQGPELLVQFQDESVVDDSQLPKDRFSAERLKGVDSTLKIQPAELGDSAMYLCASSLRERADTQYFGPGTRLTVL.

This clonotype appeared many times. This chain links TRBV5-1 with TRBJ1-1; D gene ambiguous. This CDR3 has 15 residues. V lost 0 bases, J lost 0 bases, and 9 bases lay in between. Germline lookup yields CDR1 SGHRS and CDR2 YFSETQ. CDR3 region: CASSLGGQLNTEAFF. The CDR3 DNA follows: TGCGCCAGCAGCTTGGGTGGTCAGCTGAACACTGAAGCTTTCTTT.